The T cell receptor beta chain described here comes from a study of post-analysis software for immune sequencing data. Notes on the study in general: The study found TRBV5-6, TRBV5-1 and TRBV20-1 among a handful of TRBV segments more frequent in patients than controls.

The J segment lost 10 bases and the V segment lost 4 bases, leaving 3 bases of the junction unmatched. The CDR3 is 12 residues long. In germline, CDR1 is SGHTA, CDR2 FQGNSA. Remarks on this clonotype: Its antigen is as yet unknown.

Unique molecular identifiers tagged the TCR beta cDNA libraries. TCRdb redid the calling of the PCR reads with MiXCR, one entry per CDR3 protein. The repertoire consists of roughly 670,000 distinct CDR3 sequences, with 59% occurring once and the leading ten covering 11%. The sample consisted of blood. The receptor was isolated from a girl aged 2 to 9 with multiple sclerosis. The rearrangement uses TRBV7-2 and TRBJ2-1, with TRBD1 matching 8 bases. The CDR3: CASSSYRGEQFF. CDR3 bases: TGTGCCAGCAGCTCCTACAGGGGGGAGCAGTTCTTC.